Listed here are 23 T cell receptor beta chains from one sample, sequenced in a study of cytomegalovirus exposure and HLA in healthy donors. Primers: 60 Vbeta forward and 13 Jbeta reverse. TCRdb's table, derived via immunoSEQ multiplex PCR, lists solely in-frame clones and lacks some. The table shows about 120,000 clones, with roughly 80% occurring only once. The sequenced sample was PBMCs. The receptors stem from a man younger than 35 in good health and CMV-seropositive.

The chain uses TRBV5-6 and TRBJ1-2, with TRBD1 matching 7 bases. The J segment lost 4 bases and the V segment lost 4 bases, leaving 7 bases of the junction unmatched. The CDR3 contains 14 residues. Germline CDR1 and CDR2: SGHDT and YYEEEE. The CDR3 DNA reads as TGTGCCAGCAGCGAGACAGGGTTTGGCTATGGCTACACCTTC. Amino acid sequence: CASSETGFGYGYTF.

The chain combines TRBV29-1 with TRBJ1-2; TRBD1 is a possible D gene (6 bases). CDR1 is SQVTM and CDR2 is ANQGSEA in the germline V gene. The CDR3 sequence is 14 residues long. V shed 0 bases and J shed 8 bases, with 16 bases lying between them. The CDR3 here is CSVEDGGGGSGYTF. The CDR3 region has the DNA TGCAGCGTTGAAGATGGGGGGGGCGGGTCGGGCTACACCTTC.

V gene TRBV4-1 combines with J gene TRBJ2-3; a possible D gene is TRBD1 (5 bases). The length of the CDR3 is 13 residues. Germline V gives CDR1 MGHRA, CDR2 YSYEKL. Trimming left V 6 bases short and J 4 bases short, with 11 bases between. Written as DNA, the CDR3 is TGCGCCAGCAGACCTCAGGGATCAGATACGCAGTATTTT. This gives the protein CASRPQGSDTQYF.

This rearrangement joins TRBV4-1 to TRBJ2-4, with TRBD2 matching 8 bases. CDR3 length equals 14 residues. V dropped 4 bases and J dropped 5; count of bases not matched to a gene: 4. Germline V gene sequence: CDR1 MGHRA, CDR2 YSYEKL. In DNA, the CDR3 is TGCGCCAGCAGCCCGGGGGGGGGCGAAAACATTCAGTACTTC. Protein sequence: CASSPGGGENIQYF.

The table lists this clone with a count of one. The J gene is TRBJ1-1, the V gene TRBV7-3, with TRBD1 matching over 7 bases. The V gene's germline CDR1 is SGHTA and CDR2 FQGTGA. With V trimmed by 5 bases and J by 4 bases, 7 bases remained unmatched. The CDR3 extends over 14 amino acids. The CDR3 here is CASSLRGPGTEAFF. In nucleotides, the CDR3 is TGTGCCAGCAGCCTTAGGGGGCCGGGCACTGAAGCTTTCTTT.

CDR3 region: CSVEGQGGTDYGYTF. CDR3 sequence (DNA): TGCAGCGTCGAGGGACAGGGAGGTACGGACTATGGCTACACCTTC. The chain is built from TRBV29-1 and TRBJ1-2; 9 positions match TRBD1. V lost 6 bases and J lost 3; bases outside the gene matches: 11. The CDR3 sequence is 15 residues long. The germline gives CDR1 SQVTM, CDR2 ANQGSEA.

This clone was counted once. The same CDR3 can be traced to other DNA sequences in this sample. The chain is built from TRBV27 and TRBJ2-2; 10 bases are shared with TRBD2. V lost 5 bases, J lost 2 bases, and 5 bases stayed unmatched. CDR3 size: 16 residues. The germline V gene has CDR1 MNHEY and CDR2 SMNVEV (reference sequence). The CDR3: CASSLSGGANTGELFF. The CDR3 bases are TGTGCCAGCAGTCTAAGCGGGGGGGCTAACACCGGGGAGCTGTTTTTT.

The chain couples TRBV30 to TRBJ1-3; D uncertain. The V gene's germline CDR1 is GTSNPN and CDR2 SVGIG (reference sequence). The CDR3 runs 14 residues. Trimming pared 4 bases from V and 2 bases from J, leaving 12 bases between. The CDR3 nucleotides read TGTGCCTGGACCATAGTGGGAGCTGGAAACACCATATATTTT. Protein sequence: CAWTIVGAGNTIYF.

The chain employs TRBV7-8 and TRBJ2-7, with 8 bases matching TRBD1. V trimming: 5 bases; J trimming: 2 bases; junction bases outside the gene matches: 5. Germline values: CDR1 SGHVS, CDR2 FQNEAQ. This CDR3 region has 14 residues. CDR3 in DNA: TGTGCCAGCAGCCCTGGGACAGGTGCCTACGAGCAGTACTTC. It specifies CASSPGTGAYEQYF. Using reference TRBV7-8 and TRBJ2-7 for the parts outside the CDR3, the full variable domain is GAGVSQSPRYKVAKRGQDVALRCDPISGHVSLFWYQQALGQGPEFLTYFQNEAQLDKSGLPSDRFFAERPEGSVSTLKIQRTQQEDSAVYLCASSPGTGAYEQYFGPGTRLTVT.

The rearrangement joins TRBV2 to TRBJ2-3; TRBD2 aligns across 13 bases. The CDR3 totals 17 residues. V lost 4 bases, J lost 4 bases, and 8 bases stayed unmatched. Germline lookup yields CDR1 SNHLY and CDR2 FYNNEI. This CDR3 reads CASSVGTSGGAPDTQYF. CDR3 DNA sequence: TGTGCCAGCAGTGTCGGAACTAGCGGGGGGGCCCCAGATACGCAGTATTTT.

The CDR3, as DNA: TGTGCCAGCAGCTTGTCCACAGGGGGCTACGGTTCACCCCTCCACTTT. Translating it yields CASSLSTGGYGSPLHF. J is TRBJ1-6 and V is TRBV11-2; TRBD1 matches at 9 bases. The CDR3 extends over 16 amino acids. Trimming removed 3 bases from V and 9 bases from J; junction bases left unmatched: 9. Germline values: CDR1 SGHAT, CDR2 FQNNGV. Complete variable domain (other parts from reference TRBV11-2 and TRBJ1-6): EAGVAQSPRYKIIEKRQSVAFWCNPISGHATLYWYQQILGQGPKLLIQFQNNGVVDDSQLPKDRFSAERLKGVDSTLKIQPAKLEDSAVYLCASSLSTGGYGSPLHFGNGTRLTVT.

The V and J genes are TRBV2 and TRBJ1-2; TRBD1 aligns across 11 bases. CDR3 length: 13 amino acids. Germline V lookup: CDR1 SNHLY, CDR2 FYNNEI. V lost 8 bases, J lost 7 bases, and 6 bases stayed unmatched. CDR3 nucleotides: TGTGCCAGCTGCGGACAGGGGGCAGGTGGCTACACCTTC. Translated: CASCGQGAGGYTF.

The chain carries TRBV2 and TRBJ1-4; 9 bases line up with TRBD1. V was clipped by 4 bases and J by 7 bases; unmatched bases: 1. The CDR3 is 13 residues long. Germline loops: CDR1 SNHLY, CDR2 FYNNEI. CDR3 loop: CASSGTGAEKLFF. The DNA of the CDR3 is TGTGCCAGCAGTGGGACAGGGGCTGAAAAACTGTTTTTT. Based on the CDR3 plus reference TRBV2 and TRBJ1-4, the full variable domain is EPEVTQTPSHQVTQMGQEVILRCVPISNHLYFYWYRQILGQKVEFLVSFYNNEISEKSEIFDDQFSVERPDGSNFTLKIRSTKLEDSAMYFCASSGTGAEKLFFGSGTQLSVL.

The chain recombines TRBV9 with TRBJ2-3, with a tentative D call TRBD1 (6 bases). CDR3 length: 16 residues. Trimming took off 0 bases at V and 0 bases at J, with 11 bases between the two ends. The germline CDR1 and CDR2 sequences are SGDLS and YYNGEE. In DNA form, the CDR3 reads TGTGCCAGCAGCGTAGTGGGGGCCTCTAGCACAGATACGCAGTATTTT. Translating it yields CASSVVGASSTDTQYF. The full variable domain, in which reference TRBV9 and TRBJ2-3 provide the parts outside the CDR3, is DSGVTQTPKHLITATGQRVTLRCSPRSGDLSVYWYQQSLDQGLQFLIQYYNGEERAKGNILERFSAQQFPDLHSELNLSSLELGDSALYFCASSVVGASSTDTQYFGPGTRLTVL.

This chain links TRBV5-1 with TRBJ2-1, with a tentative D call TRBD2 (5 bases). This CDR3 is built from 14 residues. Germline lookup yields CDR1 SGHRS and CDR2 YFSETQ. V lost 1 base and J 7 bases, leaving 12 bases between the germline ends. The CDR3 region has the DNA TGCGCCAGCAGCTTGTCTGAGGGCCGGAATGAGCAGTTCTTC. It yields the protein CASSLSEGRNEQFF.

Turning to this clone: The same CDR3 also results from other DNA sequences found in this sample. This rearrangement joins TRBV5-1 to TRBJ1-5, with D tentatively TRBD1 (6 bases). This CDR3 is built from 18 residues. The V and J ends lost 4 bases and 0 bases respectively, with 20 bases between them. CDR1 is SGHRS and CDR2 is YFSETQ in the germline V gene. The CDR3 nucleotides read TGCGCCAGCAGCCTTGGGACACCCGGCGGGTTTAGCAATCAGCCCCAGCATTTT. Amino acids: CASSLGTPGGFSNQPQHF. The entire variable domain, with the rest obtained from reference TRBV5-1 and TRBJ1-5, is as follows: KAGVTQTPRYLIKTRGQQVTLSCSPISGHRSVSWYQQTPGQGLQFLFEYFSETQRNKGNFPGRFSGRQFSNSRSEMNVSTLELGDSALYLCASSLGTPGGFSNQPQHFGDGTRLSIL.

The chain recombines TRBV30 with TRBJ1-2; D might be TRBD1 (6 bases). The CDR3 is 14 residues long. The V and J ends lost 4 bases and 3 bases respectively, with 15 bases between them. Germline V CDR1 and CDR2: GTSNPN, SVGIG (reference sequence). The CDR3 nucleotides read TGTGCCTGGACTAGGGGGGGCTCGTACTATGGCTACACCTTC. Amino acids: CAWTRGGSYYGYTF.

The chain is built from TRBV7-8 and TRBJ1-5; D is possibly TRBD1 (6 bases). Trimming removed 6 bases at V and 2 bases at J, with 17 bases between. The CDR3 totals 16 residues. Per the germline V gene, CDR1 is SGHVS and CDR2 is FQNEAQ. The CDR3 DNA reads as TGTGCCAGCAGTCAAACGGGGGGCGGGGGCAATCAGCCCCAGCATTTT. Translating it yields CASSQTGGGGNQPQHF.

The CDR3 nucleotides are TGTGCCAGCAGCTTCCGGGTAACCCAAGAGACCCAGTACTTC. Its protein is CASSFRVTQETQYF. The rearrangement joins TRBV7-9 to TRBJ2-5; D is unresolved. V was cut by 3 bases and J by 1 base, with 9 bases left in between. Germline assignment: CDR1 SEHNR and CDR2 FQNEAQ (reference sequence). There are 14 residues in the CDR3.

The CDR3 region is CASSEGGNSGANVLTF. In DNA form, the CDR3 reads TGTGCCAGCAGTGAAGGAGGGAACTCTGGGGCCAACGTCCTGACTTTC. The chain links TRBV6-4 to TRBJ2-6; TRBD2 is a possible D gene (6 bases). The CDR3 extends over 16 amino acids. V lost 3 bases to trimming and J lost 0 bases, with 9 bases between them. Per the germline V gene, CDR1 is MRHNA and CDR2 is SNTAGT.

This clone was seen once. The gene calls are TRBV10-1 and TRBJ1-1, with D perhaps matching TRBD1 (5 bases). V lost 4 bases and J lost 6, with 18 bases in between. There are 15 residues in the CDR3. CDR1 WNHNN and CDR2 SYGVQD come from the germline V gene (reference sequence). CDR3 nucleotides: TGCGCCAGCAGTGTGGAGGGGTTAGGGATCGCTGAAGCTTTCTTT. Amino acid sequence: CASSVEGLGIAEAFF.

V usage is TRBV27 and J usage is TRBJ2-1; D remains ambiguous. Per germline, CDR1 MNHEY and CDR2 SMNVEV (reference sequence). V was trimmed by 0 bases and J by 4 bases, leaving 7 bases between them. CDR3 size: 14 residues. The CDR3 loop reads CASSLSPGYNEQFF. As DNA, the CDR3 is TGTGCCAGCAGTTTATCCCCAGGTTACAATGAGCAGTTCTTC.

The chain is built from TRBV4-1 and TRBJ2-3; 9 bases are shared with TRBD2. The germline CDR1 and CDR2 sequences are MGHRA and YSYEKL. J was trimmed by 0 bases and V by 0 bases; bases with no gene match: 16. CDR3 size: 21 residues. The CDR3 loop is CASSQERGSSGGPYSTDTQYF. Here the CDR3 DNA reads TGCGCCAGCAGCCAAGAAAGGGGGAGTAGCGGGGGACCATATAGCACAGATACGCAGTATTTT.